The sample holds one count of the clone carrying this T cell receptor (beta chain). Its antigen remains unknown. Clones were read by immunoSEQ multiplex PCR, and TCRdb kept only the in-frame ones, dropping some. The table lists about 42,000 clones, 80% to 90% of them singletons. This sample is part of a study of OX40 agonist ivuxolimab in advanced cancers. Study results and limitations: The CD4+ and CD8+ T cells in the blood had expanded clonally by week 6 at 0.1 to 3.0 mg/kg. Partly responding patients at 0.1-3.0 mg/kg showed some of the smallest clonal expansion. There were also nonresponders showing low normalized T-cell clonal expansion.

The V gene's germline CDR1 is MNHEY and CDR2 SMNVEV (reference sequence). The J segment lost 1 base and the V segment lost 7 bases, leaving 5 bases of the junction unmatched. CDR3 length equals 15 residues. The specimen comprised CD4+ or CD8+ T cells sorted from blood, sampled in a trial of the OX40 agonist ivuxolimab. This rearrangement joins TRBV27 to TRBJ1-5, with 9 bases matching TRBD1. This TCR was sampled from an adult with an advanced solid tumor such as melanoma, head and neck, liver or kidney cancer. CDR3 sequence: CASNPGTGSNQPQHF. CDR3 coding DNA: TGTGCCAGCAATCCCGGGACAGGGAGCAATCAGCCCCAGCATTTT.